This is a list of T cell receptor beta chains from one sample in a study of blood T cell repertoires in COVID-19. This table comes from immunoSEQ multiplex PCR, and its TCRdb copy is limited to in-frame clones, with some not included. The sample includes some 58,000 clones, about 90% seen only once; the top ten take less than 4%. Sequencing used peripheral blood. The receptors come from a human donor in a cohort sampled during active COVID-19. Each CDR3 is given with its conserved first and last residue. The order of the fields is clone size, D gene, V gene, J gene, CDR3 protein, CDR3 DNA. D genes are given only for firm matches. Clone size is given for some rows only: seen once, a few or many times, or a class if the clone is expanded.

size: -
D: -
V: TRBV29-1
J: TRBJ2-2
CDR3: CSVAGHNTGELFF
DNA: TGCAGCGTTGCGGGACACAACACCGGGGAGCTGTTTTTT

size: -
D: TRBD1
V: TRBV7-2
J: TRBJ1-1
CDR3: CASSLRSRTGNTEAFF
DNA: TGTGCCAGCAGCTTAAGGAGCAGGACAGGGAACACTGAAGCTTTCTTT

size: -
D: -
V: TRBV9
J: TRBJ2-1
CDR3: CASSVGNGGGALLSYNEQFF
DNA: TGTGCCAGCAGCGTAGGAAATGGAGGGGGGGCCCTATTATCCTACAATGAGCAGTTCTTC

size: once
D: -
V: TRBV19
J: TRBJ2-2
CDR3: CASSSGRSTGELFF
DNA: TGTGCCAGTAGTTCGGGGAGGTCCACCGGGGAGCTGTTTTTT

size: few
D: TRBD2
V: TRBV30
J: TRBJ2-7
CDR3: CAWSVMAGVPGEQYF
DNA: TGTGCCTGGAGTGTAATGGCGGGAGTCCCGGGCGAGCAGTACTTC

size: -
D: -
V: TRBV5-4
J: TRBJ1-1
CDR3: CASSLFTGLTEAFF
DNA: TGTGCCAGCAGCTTGTTTACAGGGCTTACTGAAGCTTTCTTT

size: -
D: -
V: TRBV5-1
J: TRBJ2-3
CDR3: CASSYRSRGSTDTQYF
DNA: TGCGCCAGCAGCTACCGGTCCCGAGGAAGCACAGATACGCAGTATTTT

size: -
D: TRBD1
V: TRBV25-1
J: TRBJ2-7
CDR3: CASSDPIGTGVYEQYF
DNA: TGTGCCAGCAGTGACCCGATCGGGACAGGAGTCTACGAGCAGTACTTC

size: -
D: TRBD2
V: TRBV11-2
J: TRBJ2-1
CDR3: CASSLDARQRTSNEQFF
DNA: TGTGCCAGCAGCTTAGACGCGCGACAGAGGACTAGCAATGAGCAGTTCTTC

size: -
D: -
V: TRBV10-3
J: TRBJ2-3
CDR3: CATTPSTGDTQYF
DNA: TGTGCCACTACTCCCTCGACGGGAGATACGCAGTATTTT

size: -
D: -
V: TRBV5-1
J: TRBJ1-1
CDR3: CASSWAAGENTEAFF
DNA: TGCGCCAGCAGCTGGGCTGCGGGGGAGAACACTGAAGCTTTCTTT

size: -
D: TRBD1
V: TRBV6-2/TRBV6-3
J: TRBJ2-7
CDR3: CASSPTGSSYEQYF
DNA: TGTGCCAGCAGCCCGACAGGGAGCTCCTACGAGCAGTACTTC

size: -
D: TRBD1
V: TRBV16
J: TRBJ1-5
CDR3: CASSQQGATNQPQHF
DNA: TGTGCCAGCAGCCAACAGGGGGCCACCAATCAGCCCCAGCATTTT

size: once
D: -
V: TRBV11-2
J: TRBJ2-3
CDR3: CASSSGGDTQYF
DNA: TGTGCCAGCAGCTCTGGAGGAGATACGCAGTATTTT

size: -
D: TRBD1
V: TRBV2
J: TRBJ2-6
CDR3: CASTPGQIISGANVLTF
DNA: TGTGCCAGCACACCGGGACAGATAATCTCTGGGGCCAACGTCCTGACTTTC

size: -
D: TRBD2
V: TRBV7-2
J: TRBJ2-7
CDR3: CASSGAGGLNEQYF
DNA: TGTGCCAGCAGCGGGGCGGGGGGGCTGAACGAGCAGTACTTC

size: -
D: TRBD1
V: TRBV6-2/TRBV6-3
J: TRBJ2-1
CDR3: CASSSGQVRDEQFF
DNA: TGTGCCAGCAGTTCAGGACAGGTCCGGGATGAGCAGTTCTTC

size: -
D: -
V: TRBV7-9
J: TRBJ2-5
CDR3: CASSLGRYPTQYF
DNA: TGTGCCAGCAGCTTGGGGCGATACCCGACCCAGTACTTC

size: -
D: -
V: TRBV6-5
J: TRBJ1-4
CDR3: CASSPGQHPLFF
DNA: TGTGCCAGCAGTCCTGGACAGCATCCACTGTTTTTT

size: -
D: -
V: TRBV4-2
J: TRBJ2-1
CDR3: CASSQDGTGARKQFF
DNA: TGTGCCAGCAGCCAAGACGGTACGGGAGCGAGAAAGCAGTTCTTC

size: -
D: TRBD1
V: TRBV27
J: TRBJ2-7
CDR3: CASRAKGQAYEQYF
DNA: TGTGCCAGCAGGGCTAAAGGACAGGCCTACGAGCAGTACTTC

size: -
D: TRBD2
V: TRBV9
J: TRBJ2-3
CDR3: CASSPRLARTDTQYF
DNA: TGTGCCAGCAGCCCGCGACTAGCTCGCACAGATACGCAGTATTTT

size: -
D: -
V: TRBV2
J: TRBJ2-2
CDR3: CASSEGVTGELFF
DNA: TGTGCCAGCAGTGAGGGCGTCACCGGGGAGCTGTTTTTT

size: -
D: TRBD2
V: TRBV9
J: TRBJ2-2
CDR3: CASSVLAGGRDTGELFF
DNA: TGTGCCAGCAGCGTGTTAGCGGGAGGAAGGGACACCGGGGAGCTGTTTTTT

size: -
D: TRBD2
V: TRBV4-2
J: TRBJ2-7
CDR3: CASSQDGGRISEQYF
DNA: TGTGCCAGCAGCCAAGATGGCGGGAGGATCTCCGAGCAGTACTTC

size: -
D: -
V: TRBV21-1
J: TRBJ2-7
CDR3: CASTPGQGFNEQYF
DNA: TGTGCCAGCACTCCGGGACAGGGTTTCAACGAGCAGTACTTC

size: -
D: TRBD1
V: TRBV3-1/TRBV3-2
J: TRBJ2-7
CDR3: CASSPWTGNYEQYF
DNA: TGTGCCAGCAGCCCATGGACAGGGAACTACGAGCAGTACTTC

size: -
D: TRBD2
V: TRBV5-1
J: TRBJ2-2
CDR3: CASSLLAATNTGELFF
DNA: TGCGCCAGCAGCTTACTAGCGGCCACGAACACCGGGGAGCTGTTTTTT

size: -
D: -
V: TRBV7-2
J: TRBJ2-7
CDR3: CASSLEDSYEQYF
DNA: TGTGCCAGCAGCTTAGAGGACAGCTACGAGCAGTACTTC

size: -
D: TRBD1
V: TRBV30
J: TRBJ1-6
CDR3: CAWSGTEAPLHF
DNA: TGTGCCTGGAGCGGGACAGAGGCACCCCTCCACTTT

size: -
D: TRBD2
V: TRBV5-8
J: TRBJ2-1
CDR3: CASSLGPGGRGWQFF
DNA: TGTGCCAGCAGCTTGGGGCCGGGAGGGCGGGGATGGCAGTTCTTC

size: once
D: TRBD1
V: TRBV5-8
J: TRBJ1-5
CDR3: CASSGETGRISQHF
DNA: TGTGCCAGCAGCGGCGAGACAGGGAGAATTTCCCAGCATTTT

size: -
D: TRBD1
V: TRBV5-1
J: TRBJ1-1
CDR3: CASSFGDREVTEAFF
DNA: TGCGCCAGCAGCTTTGGAGACAGGGAGGTAACCGAAGCTTTCTTT

size: -
D: -
V: TRBV21-1
J: TRBJ2-2
CDR3: CASSRRRQGGTPGELFF
DNA: TGTGCCAGCAGCAGGCGCAGACAGGGGGGGACCCCCGGGGAGCTGTTTTTT

size: -
D: -
V: TRBV23-1
J: TRBJ2-2
CDR3: CASSQCPGRAAGELFF
DNA: TGCGCCAGCAGTCAATGCCCGGGCAGGGCGGCGGGGGAGCTGTTTTTT

size: -
D: -
V: TRBV19
J: TRBJ2-2
CDR3: CASKGHSNTGELFF
DNA: TGTGCCAGCAAGGGGCACTCGAACACCGGGGAGCTGTTTTTT

size: -
D: TRBD1
V: TRBV6-2/TRBV6-3
J: TRBJ2-2
CDR3: CASSYSKDRATGELFF
DNA: TGTGCCAGCAGTTACTCGAAGGACAGGGCCACCGGGGAGCTGTTTTTT

size: -
D: -
V: TRBV5-1
J: TRBJ2-1
CDR3: CASEEGGNNEQFF
DNA: TGCGCCTCAGAAGAGGGAGGAAACAATGAGCAGTTCTTC

size: -
D: -
V: TRBV5-1
J: TRBJ2-3
CDR3: CASSLDRDMRTDTQYF
DNA: TGCGCCAGCAGCTTGGACCGGGACATGCGCACAGATACGCAGTATTTT

size: once
D: -
V: TRBV15
J: TRBJ1-1
CDR3: CATSRDGGQMNTEAFF
DNA: TGTGCCACCAGCAGAGATGGCGGACAGATGAACACTGAAGCTTTCTTT

size: -
D: -
V: TRBV30
J: TRBJ1-2
CDR3: CASLRRGGGYTF
DNA: TGTGCCTCGCTTCGCAGGGGTGGTGGCTACACCTTC

size: -
D: TRBD1
V: TRBV4-1
J: TRBJ2-2
CDR3: CASSGRDRSNTGELFF
DNA: TGCGCCAGCAGCGGGCGGGACAGGTCGAACACCGGGGAGCTGTTTTTT

size: -
D: TRBD2
V: TRBV3-1/TRBV3-2
J: TRBJ2-4
CDR3: CASSQEWGSGGAKNIQYF
DNA: TGTGCCAGCAGCCAAGAATGGGGGAGCGGGGGAGCCAAAAACATTCAGTACTTC

size: -
D: TRBD2
V: TRBV18
J: TRBJ2-2
CDR3: CASSPAGLGSAGELFF
DNA: TGTGCCAGCTCACCAGCCGGACTAGGGAGTGCCGGGGAGCTGTTTTTT